The 29 T cell receptor beta chains below all came from one sample that was sequenced in a study of T cell changes during pregnancy in multiple sclerosis. The table came from immunoSEQ multiplex PCR; TCRdb's copy has only in-frame clones and leaves some out. The repertoire holds 100,000 to 140,000 clones, with about nine tenths as singletons. The source material was peripheral blood, sampled in the third trimester of pregnancy. These receptors came from a female donor in good health, enrolled as a control in a pregnancy study.

Worth noting for this clone: Other DNA sequences in the sample encode the same CDR3. The rearrangement uses TRBV6-4 and TRBJ2-3; TRBD1 is a possible D gene (6 bases). This CDR3 is built from 13 residues. V lost 4 bases and J 1 base, leaving 6 bases between the germline ends. Germline V gene data show CDR1 as MRHNA and CDR2 as SNTAGT. CDR3: CASSGTGTDTQYF. DNA of the CDR3: TGTGCCAGCAGTGGGACAGGCACAGATACGCAGTATTTT.

The chain joins TRBV25-1 to TRBJ2-1, with 9 bases identical to TRBD1. Germline V gene sequence: CDR1 MGHDK, CDR2 SYGVNS. J gave up 4 bases and V 5 bases, and 3 bases lay outside the gene matches. The CDR3 runs to 14 residues. CDR3 region: CASSIQGAYNEQFF. The CDR3 DNA sequence: TGTGCCAGCAGTATACAGGGGGCGTACAATGAGCAGTTCTTC.

The V call is TRBV9, the J call TRBJ2-7; tentative D call: TRBD2 (7 bases). This CDR3 is built from 14 residues. Trimming left V 0 bases short and J 4 bases short, with 11 bases between. Germline assignment: CDR1 SGDLS and CDR2 YYNGEE. CDR3 region: CASSVGGGGYEQYF. CDR3 coding DNA: TGTGCCAGCAGCGTAGGGGGAGGGGGTTACGAGCAGTACTTC.

The chain employs TRBV7-9 and TRBJ1-4; TRBD1 matches at 7 bases. The germline V gene encodes CDR1 SEHNR and CDR2 FQNEAQ (reference sequence). Trimming took 6 bases from V and 5 from J; bases not matched to a gene: 0. The CDR3 loop spans 12 amino acids. The CDR3 loop reads CASRTGNEKLFF. In DNA, the CDR3 is TGTGCCAGCAGGACAGGGAATGAAAAACTGTTTTTT. Full variable domain (remainder filled in from reference TRBV7-9 and TRBJ1-4): DTGVSQNPRHKITKRGQNVTFRCDPISEHNRLYWYRQTLGQGPEFLTYFQNEAQLEKSRLLSDRFSAERPKGSFSTLEIQRTEQGDSAMYLCASRTGNEKLFFGSGTQLSVL.

V usage is TRBV30 and J usage is TRBJ2-7; 7 bases are a match to TRBD2. Per the germline V gene, CDR1 is GTSNPN and CDR2 is SVGIG (reference sequence). The CDR3 has 12 amino acids. The CDR3 nucleotides read TGTGGCGCGGGAGCGGGGCTCTACGAGCAGTACTTC. It yields the protein CGAGAGLYEQYF.

This clone has only a few counts. The chain combines TRBV4-3 with TRBJ1-4; no clear D gene. The CDR3 contains 13 residues. Deletions cut 0 bases from V and 13 bases from J, with 12 bases between. Germline V CDR1 and CDR2: LGHNA, YSLEER. This chain's CDR3 is CASSQDSGRGLFF. In nucleotides, the CDR3 is TGCGCCAGCAGCCAAGATTCCGGCCGAGGACTGTTTTTT.

This chain links TRBV7-2 with TRBJ2-1; a possible D gene is TRBD1 (5 bases). There are 13 residues in the CDR3. Germline V gene data show CDR1 as SGHTA and CDR2 as FQGNSA. Trimming stripped 5 bases from V and 1 base from J, with 6 bases between. This CDR3 reads CASSPGSYNEQFF. The CDR3 bases are TGTGCCAGCAGCCCAGGGTCCTACAATGAGCAGTTCTTC.

In its sample, this clone was seen once. The V gene is TRBV9, the J gene TRBJ2-3; TRBD2 agrees at 7 bases. Germline-derived CDR1 and CDR2 are SGDLS and YYNGEE. The J segment lost 0 bases and the V segment lost 0 bases, leaving 16 bases of the junction unmatched. The CDR3 covers 20 residues. The CDR3 loop is CASSVAGSPSGDDSTDTQYF. CDR3 nucleotides: TGTGCCAGCAGCGTAGCCGGTAGTCCTAGCGGAGATGATAGCACAGATACGCAGTATTTT.

The rearrangement joins TRBV5-5 to TRBJ2-1, with TRBD1 matching over 7 bases. The germline CDR1 and CDR2 sequences are SGHKS and YYEKEE (reference sequence). The CDR3 is 18 residues long. With 1 base clipped from V and 5 bases from J, the junction kept 15 bases outside the gene matches. CDR3 bases: TGTGCCAGCAGCTTGTTTGGGTGGACAGGAGTGGGGGACAATGAGCAGTTCTTC. Translating it yields CASSLFGWTGVGDNEQFF.

The J gene is TRBJ1-2, the V gene TRBV4-2; 7 nucleotides agree with TRBD1. V trimming: 2 bases; J trimming: 2 bases; junction bases outside the gene matches: 5. The germline V gene has CDR1 LGHNA and CDR2 YNFKEQ. The CDR3 sequence is 15 residues long. CDR3: CASSQTTGQNYGYTF. DNA for the CDR3: TGTGCCAGCAGCCAAACGACGGGACAGAACTATGGCTACACCTTC.

The V gene is TRBV5-1, the J gene TRBJ2-7; TRBD1 aligns across 7 bases. Germline V gives CDR1 SGHRS, CDR2 YFSETQ. The V segment lost 3 bases and the J segment 7 bases; nucleotides outside the gene matches: 10. The CDR3 has 14 residues. CDR3 amino acids: CASSYGQVLREQYF. CDR3 in DNA: TGCGCCAGCAGCTACGGACAGGTCCTACGGGAGCAGTACTTC. The full variable domain, rest sourced from reference TRBV5-1 and TRBJ2-7, is KAGVTQTPRYLIKTRGQQVTLSCSPISGHRSVSWYQQTPGQGLQFLFEYFSETQRNKGNFPGRFSGRQFSNSRSEMNVSTLELGDSALYLCASSYGQVLREQYFGPGTRLTVT.

The chain joins TRBV6-1 to TRBJ1-4, with 9 bases identical to TRBD1. With 4 bases clipped from V and 4 bases from J, the junction kept 4 bases outside the gene matches. From germline, CDR1 is MNHNS and CDR2 SASEGT. CDR3 size: 15 residues. Written as DNA, the CDR3 is TGTGCCAGCAGTGTCGGACAGGGGAGTAATGAAAAACTGTTTTTT. Amino acids: CASSVGQGSNEKLFF.

The chain couples TRBV2 to TRBJ1-1; 10 nucleotides match TRBD1. V was pared by 4 bases and J by 0 bases, with 8 bases of the junction left unmatched. Looked up from germline, CDR1 is SNHLY and CDR2 is FYNNEI. CDR3 length: 17 residues. In DNA form, the CDR3 reads TGTGCCAGCAGTGGACCGGGACAGGGGCAAATGAACACTGAAGCTTTCTTT. Translating gives CASSGPGQGQMNTEAFF.

This clone was seen only once. The chain links TRBV14 to TRBJ1-2, with 7 positions matching TRBD1. Germline assignment: CDR1 SGHDN and CDR2 FVKESK. The CDR3 loop spans 14 amino acids. V was clipped by 2 bases and J by 4 bases; unmatched bases: 4. CDR3 residues: CASSQTGQIYGYTF. CDR3 DNA: TGTGCCAGCAGCCAAACGGGACAGATCTATGGCTACACCTTC.

This chain uses TRBV6-5 with TRBJ1-1, with D possibly matching TRBD1 (6 bases). Germline CDR1 is MNHEY and CDR2 is SVGAGI. The CDR3 contains 14 residues. The germline V and J ends were trimmed by 5 bases and 4 bases, with 14 bases remaining between them. CDR3 DNA: TGTGCCAGCAGTCCTGAGGTCAGGGGCACTGAAGCTTTCTTT. It codes for CASSPEVRGTEAFF.

The chain has TRBV19 and TRBJ2-7; 10 nucleotides match TRBD1. The germline CDR1 and CDR2 sequences are LNHDA and SQIVND (reference sequence). The CDR3 spans 15 residues. J lost 4 bases, V lost 5 bases, and 8 bases had no gene match. CDR3 coding DNA: TGTGCCAGTAGTTCCTGGACAGGGGGAAGGTACGAGCAGTACTTC. It encodes CASSSWTGGRYEQYF.

This chain connects TRBV6-5 to TRBJ2-7, with D perhaps TRBD1 (6 bases). V shed 8 bases and J shed 6 bases, with 17 bases lying between them. The CDR3 is made up of 13 amino acids. Germline CDR1 and CDR2: MNHEY and SVGAGI. The CDR3 DNA follows: TGTGCCAGCCGCAACTTCGGACAGTTCGAGCAGTACTTC. Amino acid sequence: CASRNFGQFEQYF.

This clone appeared once. The chain is built from TRBV19 and TRBJ2-5; the match to TRBD1 covers 9 bases. The CDR3 runs 15 residues. The germline V gene encodes CDR1 LNHDA and CDR2 SQIVND (reference sequence). The ends lost 4 bases at V and 5 bases at J; junction bases unmatched: 8. The CDR3 DNA follows: TGTGCCAGTAGTAGGACAGGGGTACGAGGGGAGACCCAGTACTTC. Protein product: CASSRTGVRGETQYF.

The V call is TRBV9, the J call TRBJ1-3; no firm D call. The CDR3 is 17 residues long. Trimming pared 0 bases from V and 4 bases from J, leaving 17 bases between. Per germline, CDR1 SGDLS and CDR2 YYNGEE. The DNA of the CDR3 is TGTGCCAGCAGCGTAGCGATAGGGAGGGCCGGAGGAAACACCATATATTTT. Residues: CASSVAIGRAGGNTIYF.

The sample holds one count of this clone. CDR3 in DNA: TGTGCCAGCAGGAAGAATCAGGGAAATCAGCCCCAGCATTTT. Its protein is CASRKNQGNQPQHF. The rearrangement uses TRBV6-1 and TRBJ1-5, with TRBD1 as a possible D gene (5 bases). The germline V gene encodes CDR1 MNHNS and CDR2 SASEGT. The CDR3 sequence is 14 residues long. Trimming took 6 bases from V and 4 from J, leaving 13 bases between them.

The chain uses TRBV6-5 and TRBJ2-7; 12 nucleotides align to TRBD1. CDR3 length equals 15 residues. Germline CDR1 MNHEY, CDR2 SVGAGI. The V segment lost 3 bases and the J segment 4 bases; nucleotides outside the gene matches: 4. The CDR3 sequence: CASSYPGQGAYEQYF. CDR3 coding DNA: TGTGCCAGCAGTTATCCGGGACAGGGGGCGTACGAGCAGTACTTC.

The gene calls are TRBV7-8 and TRBJ2-2, with 11 bases aligning to TRBD1. The germline V gene encodes CDR1 SGHVS and CDR2 FQNEAQ. This CDR3 contains 16 residues. Trimming removed 0 bases from V and 5 bases from J; junction bases left unmatched: 2. As DNA, the CDR3 is TGTGCCAGCAGCTTAGCCGGGACAGGGGGAACCGGGGAGCTGTTTTTT. The encoded protein is CASSLAGTGGTGELFF.

V usage is TRBV6-5 and J usage is TRBJ1-1; TRBD1 aligns across 11 bases. Germline CDR1 is MNHEY and CDR2 is SVGAGI. The CDR3 is made up of 14 amino acids. The trim removed 2 bases at V and 5 bases at J, leaving 1 base unmatched. The CDR3 spells CASSYGDRGTEAFF. Here the CDR3 DNA reads TGTGCCAGCAGTTACGGGGACAGGGGGACTGAAGCTTTCTTT.

This chain joins TRBV5-4 and TRBJ2-1, with 7 bases fitting TRBD1. The junction had 5 bases not matched to a gene; V was cut back by 1 base and J by 7 bases. The germline gives CDR1 SGHNT, CDR2 YYREEE (reference sequence). CDR3 length: 14 residues. The CDR3 protein is CASSLKGARNEQFF. The CDR3 DNA follows: TGTGCCAGCAGCTTGAAGGGGGCGAGGAATGAGCAGTTCTTC.

J is TRBJ1-1 and V is TRBV30; D uncertain. Germline lookup yields CDR1 GTSNPN and CDR2 SVGIG (reference sequence). This CDR3 is 15 amino acids long. V was trimmed by 1 base and J by 4 bases, leaving 16 bases between them. CDR3 DNA sequence: TGTGCCTGGAGTGGGACGGACCGCCGGGGCACTGAAGCTTTCTTT. Protein product: CAWSGTDRRGTEAFF.

The chain links TRBV11-1 to TRBJ2-2; possibly TRBD2 for D (5 bases). V was trimmed by 2 bases and J by 3 bases, leaving 10 bases between them. This CDR3 contains 15 residues. Germline CDR1 and CDR2: SGHAT and FQDESV (reference sequence). In DNA form, the CDR3 reads TGTGCCAGCAGCTTAATCCGGGGTGACACCGGGGAGCTGTTTTTT. Residues: CASSLIRGDTGELFF.

This chain links TRBV7-8 with TRBJ2-3, with TRBD2 identical over 8 bases. The CDR3 has 16 amino acids. With V trimmed by 1 base and J by 1 base, 4 bases remained unmatched. In germline, CDR1 is SGHVS, CDR2 FQNEAQ. The CDR3 spells CASSLGKLAGTDTQYF. The CDR3 DNA is TGTGCCAGCAGCTTAGGGAAACTAGCGGGCACAGATACGCAGTATTTT.

V usage is TRBV10-3 and J usage is TRBJ1-4; 8 nucleotides line up with TRBD1. Germline V gene lookup returns CDR1 ENHRY and CDR2 SYGVKD. This CDR3 is built from 13 residues. V lost 6 bases, J lost 8 bases, and 5 bases stayed unmatched. Here the CDR3 reads CAIRAGGDEKLFF. DNA of the CDR3: TGTGCCATCAGGGCAGGGGGCGACGAAAAACTGTTTTTT.

The chain joins TRBV30 to TRBJ1-1, with a tentative D call TRBD1 (5 bases). CDR1 and CDR2 (germline): GTSNPN, SVGIG (reference sequence). V gave up 0 bases and J gave up 0 bases, with 14 bases separating them. The CDR3 length is 16 residues. The CDR3 DNA sequence: TGTGCCTGGAGTGTAAGGGTAGGGGAACTGAACACTGAAGCTTTCTTT. Translated: CAWSVRVGELNTEAFF.